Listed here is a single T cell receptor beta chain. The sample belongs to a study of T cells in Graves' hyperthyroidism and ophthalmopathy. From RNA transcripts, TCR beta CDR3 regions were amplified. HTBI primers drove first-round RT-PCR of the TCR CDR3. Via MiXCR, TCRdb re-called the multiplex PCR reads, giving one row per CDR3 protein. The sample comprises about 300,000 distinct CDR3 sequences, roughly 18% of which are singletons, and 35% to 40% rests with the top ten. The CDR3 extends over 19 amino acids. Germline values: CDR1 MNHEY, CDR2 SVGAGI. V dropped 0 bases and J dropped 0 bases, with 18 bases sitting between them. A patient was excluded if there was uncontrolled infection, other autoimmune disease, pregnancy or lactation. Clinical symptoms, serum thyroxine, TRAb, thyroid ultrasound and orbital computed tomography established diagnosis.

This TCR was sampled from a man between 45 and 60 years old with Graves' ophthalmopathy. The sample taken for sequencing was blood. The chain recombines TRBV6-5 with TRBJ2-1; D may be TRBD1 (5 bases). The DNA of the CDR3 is TGTGCCAGCAGTTACTCGTGGAAACAGGTTTCGAGCTCCTACAATGAGCAGTTCTTC. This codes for CASSYSWKQVSSSYNEQFF.